This T cell receptor (beta chain) was captured in a study of shared clonotypes between healthy human individuals. Naivety among CD8 cells was defined by CD45RO negativity and positive CCR7 selection, thereby excluding terminally differentiated effector memory CD45RA+ cells. TCRdb's copy holds only in-frame clones and misses some; the assay was immunoSEQ multiplex PCR. In the table there are fewer than 800,000 clones, 90% to 95% of which are singletons. The germline gives CDR1 MNHEY, CDR2 SVGAGI. This CDR3 spans 15 amino acids. Trimming cost V 4 bases and J 0 bases, with 11 bases left between them. Sequencing was done on a sample of naive CD8+ T cells sorted from blood. This sequence joins TRBV6-5 and TRBJ2-3; D remains unclear. The origin of this receptor is a man aged 25-45 years in good health. The CDR3 sequence is CASSLGVTSTDTQYF. The CDR3 coding sequence is TGTGCCAGCAGTTTAGGCGTCACTAGCACAGATACGCAGTATTTT.